A single sample is the source of the 14 T cell receptor beta chains below, sequenced in a study of blood T cell repertoires in COVID-19. Generated by immunoSEQ multiplex PCR, the TCRdb table keeps only in-frame clones and is missing some. Altogether a few hundred thousand clones are present, approximately 84% being singletons, with the ten largest covering 3.4%. Material for sequencing was PBMCs or T cells enriched from blood (not recorded which). The receptor source for this set is a man aged 45-60 years who had recovered from COVID-19.

About this clone itself: The same CDR3 is also encoded by other DNA sequences in this sample. The rearrangement joins TRBV11-3 to TRBJ2-5; no reliable D call. This CDR3 spans 11 amino acids. Germline lookup yields CDR1 SGHNT and CDR2 YENEEA. Trimming stripped 6 bases from V and 5 bases from J, with 7 bases between. The CDR3 DNA follows: TGTGCCAGCAGTTACCGGGAGACCCAGTACTTC. Translating gives CASSYRETQYF.

The chain couples TRBV3-1 (or the pseudogene TRBV3-2) to TRBJ1-1; D remains ambiguous. This CDR3 region has 12 residues. V lost 4 bases to trimming and J lost 1 base, with 4 bases between them. Germline loops: CDR1 LGHDT, CDR2 YNNKEL (reference sequence). CDR3 region: CASSPRNTEAFF. The CDR3 coding sequence is TGTGCCAGCAGCCCCCGGAACACTGAAGCTTTCTTT.

This clone showed up just once. This rearrangement joins TRBV9 to TRBJ1-3, with 8 bases matching TRBD1. CDR3 length: 14 residues. Germline V gene sequence: CDR1 SGDLS, CDR2 YYNGEE. Trimming removed 6 bases from V and 2 bases from J; junction bases left unmatched: 4. CDR3 sequence reads: CASTGTGTGNTIYF. CDR3 nucleotide sequence: TGTGCCAGCACAGGGACAGGCACTGGAAACACCATATATTTT.

V usage is TRBV28 and J usage is TRBJ1-5; the D gene is possibly TRBD1 (6 bases). The V end lost 4 bases, the J end lost 3 bases, and 13 bases lay between the germline ends. The CDR3 spans 15 residues. The germline gives CDR1 MDHEN, CDR2 SYDVKM. CDR3 sequence (DNA): TGTGCCAGCAGTTCTTGGGGGCAGACCAATCAGCCCCAGCATTTT. Protein: CASSSWGQTNQPQHF.

The gene calls are TRBV4-1 and TRBJ2-2, with 12 nucleotides matching TRBD2. Germline CDR1 and CDR2: MGHRA and YSYEKL. This CDR3 has 18 amino acids. The J segment lost 0 bases and the V segment lost 5 bases, leaving 7 bases of the junction unmatched. The CDR3 loop reads CASSYLASGGANTGELFF. DNA of the CDR3: TGCGCCAGCAGCTACCTCGCTAGCGGGGGGGCGAACACCGGGGAGCTGTTTTTT.

The gene calls are TRBV3-1 (or the pseudogene TRBV3-2) and TRBJ1-4; perhaps TRBD1 as D (5 bases). Germline CDR1 and CDR2: LGHDT and YNNKEL (reference sequence). This CDR3 comprises 15 residues. V was trimmed by 5 bases and J by 8 bases, leaving 18 bases between them. This chain's CDR3 is CASSWGPSLGEKLFF. The CDR3 region has the DNA TGTGCCAGCAGCTGGGGCCCATCCTTAGGAGAAAAACTGTTTTTT.

The rearrangement uses TRBV10-3 and TRBJ1-2; no reliable D call. Germline CDR1 ENHRY, CDR2 SYGVKD. V was pared by 2 bases and J by 8 bases, with 15 bases between. This CDR3 is built from 14 residues. Here the CDR3 reads CAISEPYVEEGYTF. The DNA for the CDR3 is TGTGCCATCAGTGAGCCGTACGTCGAGGAGGGCTACACCTTC.

The genes are TRBV4-2 and TRBJ2-5, with TRBD2 matching over 12 bases. The V and J ends lost 2 bases and 2 bases, in that order; junction bases with no gene match: 6. This CDR3 comprises 17 residues. Germline V gives CDR1 LGHNA, CDR2 YNFKEQ. The CDR3 loop reads CASSQSLAGGTQETQYF. The CDR3 nucleotides are TGTGCCAGCAGCCAATCCCTAGCGGGGGGGACTCAAGAGACCCAGTACTTC.

This chain links TRBV7-2 with TRBJ1-2; 12 bases match TRBD1. The CDR3 length is 16 residues. V trimming: 4 bases; J trimming: 3 bases; junction bases outside the gene matches: 6. Germline lookup yields CDR1 SGHTA and CDR2 FQGNSA. This chain's CDR3 is CASSSPGQGAHYGYTF. CDR3 coding DNA: TGTGCCAGCAGCTCCCCGGGACAGGGGGCTCACTATGGCTACACCTTC.

The rearrangement links TRBV5-1 to TRBJ1-1; TRBD1 agrees at 9 bases. V lost 0 bases to trimming and J lost 11 bases; unmatched junction nucleotides: 8. Looked up from germline, CDR1 is SGHRS and CDR2 is YFSETQ. The CDR3 has 14 amino acids. CDR3 nucleotide sequence: TGCGCCAGCAGCTTGGTAGGACAGGGGTCAAGGGCTTTCTTT. It yields the protein CASSLVGQGSRAFF.

V and J are TRBV18 and TRBJ2-7; D not resolved. This CDR3 is built from 17 residues. The germline gives CDR1 KGHSH, CDR2 LQKENI. V was cut by 0 bases and J by 5 bases, with 20 bases left in between. The CDR3 DNA follows: TGTGCCAGCTCACCACCTCCCAGCGCCGAAATTGGCAACGAGCAGTACTTC. This encodes CASSPPPSAEIGNEQYF. Combining the CDR3 with reference TRBV18 and TRBJ2-7 gives the whole variable domain NAGVMQNPRHLVRRRGQEARLRCSPMKGHSHVYWYRQLPEEGLKFMVYLQKENIIDESGMPKERFSAEFPKEGPSILRIQQVVRGDSAAYFCASSPPPSAEIGNEQYFGPGTRLTVT.

The CDR3 loop reads CATSRVGGTVEQFF. CDR3 nucleotides: TGTGCCACCAGCAGAGTTGGGGGCACGGTTGAGCAGTTCTTC. The chain links TRBV15 to TRBJ2-1, with a possible D match to TRBD1 (6 bases). In germline, CDR1 is LNHNV, CDR2 YYDKDF (reference sequence). This CDR3 has 14 residues. Trimming left V 1 base short and J 9 bases short, with 13 bases between.

The chain uses TRBV7-3 and TRBJ2-1, with D perhaps matching TRBD2 (6 bases). In germline, CDR1 is SGHTA, CDR2 FQGTGA. Trimming shortened V by 1 base and J by 8 bases, and 15 bases separated the two germline ends. The CDR3 runs 15 residues. CDR3 nucleotide sequence: TGTGCCAGCAGCTTAAACGCGGCAGGCGGGGATGAGCAGTTCTTC. It is translated as CASSLNAAGGDEQFF.

The rearrangement joins TRBV4-3 to TRBJ2-1, with D perhaps TRBD2 (6 bases). The V gene lost 3 bases and the J gene lost 10 bases, with 16 bases spanning the gap. Per germline, CDR1 LGHNA and CDR2 YSLEER. The CDR3 is 14 residues long. The CDR3 DNA is TGCGCCAGCAGCCAGGGACTGGGCCGCCGAGAGCAGTTCTTC. Amino acid sequence: CASSQGLGRREQFF.